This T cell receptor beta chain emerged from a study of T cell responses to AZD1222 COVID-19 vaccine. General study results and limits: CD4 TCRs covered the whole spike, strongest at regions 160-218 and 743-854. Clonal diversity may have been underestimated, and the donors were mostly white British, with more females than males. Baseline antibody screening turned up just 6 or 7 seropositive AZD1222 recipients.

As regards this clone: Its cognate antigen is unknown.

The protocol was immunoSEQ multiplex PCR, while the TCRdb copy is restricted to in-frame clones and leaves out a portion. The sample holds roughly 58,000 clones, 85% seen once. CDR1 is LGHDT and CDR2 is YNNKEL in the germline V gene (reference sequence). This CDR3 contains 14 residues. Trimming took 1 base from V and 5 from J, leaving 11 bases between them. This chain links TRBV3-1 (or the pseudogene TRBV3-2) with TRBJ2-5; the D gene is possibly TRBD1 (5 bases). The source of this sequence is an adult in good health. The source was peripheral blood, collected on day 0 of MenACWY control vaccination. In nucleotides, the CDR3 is TGTGCCAGCAGCCAAGTCCAGGGTGGGGAGACCCAGTACTTC. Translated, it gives CASSQVQGGETQYF.